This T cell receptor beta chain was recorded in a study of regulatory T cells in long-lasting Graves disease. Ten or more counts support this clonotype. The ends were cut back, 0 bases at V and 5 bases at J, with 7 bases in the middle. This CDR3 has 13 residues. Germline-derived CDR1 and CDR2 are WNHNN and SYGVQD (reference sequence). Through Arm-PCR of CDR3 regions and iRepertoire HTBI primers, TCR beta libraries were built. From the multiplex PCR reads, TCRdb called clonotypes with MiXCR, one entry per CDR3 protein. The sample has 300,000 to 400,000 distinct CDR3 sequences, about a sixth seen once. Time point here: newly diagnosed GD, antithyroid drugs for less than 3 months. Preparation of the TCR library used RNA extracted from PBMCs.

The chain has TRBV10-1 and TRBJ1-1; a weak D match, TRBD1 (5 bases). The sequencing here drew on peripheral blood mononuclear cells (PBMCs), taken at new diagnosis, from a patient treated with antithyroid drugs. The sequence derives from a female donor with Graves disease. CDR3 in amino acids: CASSESGRTEAFF. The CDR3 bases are TGCGCCAGCAGTGAGTCGGGGCGAACTGAAGCTTTCTTT.